These 8 T cell receptor beta chains originate from one sample sequenced in a study of blood T cell repertoires in COVID-19 (dated by TCRdb to the early 2020s). The method behind the library was the immunoSEQ multiplex PCR assay. TCRdb obtained this table from immuneACCESS and retained in-frame rearrangements with V and J assigned. These tables miss some clones; where compared with another copy, unresolved V genes account for less than half of the shortfall, and the remainder is unexplained. Within this sample are about 240,000 clones, with 75% to 90% of them counted one time only. The top ten hold just over 7% of the sample. The sample consisted of peripheral blood. Source of these receptors: a man aged 60 to 69 who had recovered from COVID-19.

J is TRBJ1-1 and V is TRBV6-5; TRBD1 aligns across 12 bases. This CDR3 has 14 amino acids. V shed 4 bases, J shed 11 bases, and the junction held 8 bases outside the gene matches. Germline V lookup: CDR1 MNHEY, CDR2 SVGAGI. The CDR3 here is CASSSTGTGGTAFF. The CDR3 coding sequence is TGTGCCAGCAGTTCCACCGGGACAGGGGGCACCGCTTTCTTT.

V and J are TRBV27 and TRBJ1-1; TRBD1 agrees at 8 bases. The CDR3 has 13 amino acids. The junction had 6 bases not matched to a gene; V was cut back by 7 bases and J by 5 bases. CDR1 is MNHEY, CDR2 SMNVEV, per germline (reference sequence). The CDR3 reads CASILTGGTEAFF. CDR3 nucleotides: TGTGCCAGCATACTTACAGGGGGAACTGAAGCTTTCTTT.

A single count supports this clone. The rearrangement joins TRBV30 to TRBJ2-5; 8 nucleotides line up with TRBD2. Germline V gene lookup returns CDR1 GTSNPN and CDR2 SVGIG (reference sequence). V was clipped by 3 bases and J by 7 bases; unmatched bases: 19. CDR3 length: 17 amino acids. DNA of the CDR3: TGTGCCTGGAGACTCTGGCCTGGCGGGGGGTCCCAGGCGACCCAGTACTTC. Translated: CAWRLWPGGGSQATQYF.

This chain links TRBV19 with TRBJ1-2; 8 bases map to TRBD1. The germline gives CDR1 LNHDA, CDR2 SQIVND (reference sequence). V gave up 7 bases and J gave up 8 bases; unmatched junction bases: 9. CDR3 length: 13 amino acids. The CDR3 sequence: CASTDRGREGYTF. The CDR3 coding sequence is TGTGCCAGTACAGACAGGGGACGCGAAGGCTACACCTTC.

This chain uses TRBV10-3 with TRBJ1-2; 7 positions match TRBD1. This CDR3 comprises 13 residues. CDR1 and CDR2 from the germline V gene are ENHRY and SYGVKD. The V and J ends lost 2 bases and 8 bases, in that order; junction bases with no gene match: 5. This chain's CDR3 is CAISEGGQQGYTF. The CDR3 nucleotides are TGTGCCATCAGTGAGGGGGGACAGCAGGGCTACACCTTC.

This clone was observed a single time. This chain joins TRBV7-9 and TRBJ2-3; 7 bases are shared with TRBD1. The CDR3 contains 14 residues. V shed 5 bases and J 3 bases; nucleotides not matched to a gene: 5. The germline gives CDR1 SEHNR, CDR2 FQNEAQ (reference sequence). CDR3 sequence reads: CASSPSTGTDTQYF. The DNA for the CDR3 is TGTGCCAGCAGCCCATCGACAGGGACAGATACGCAGTATTTT.

This sequence joins TRBV21-1 and TRBJ1-4. TRBV21-1 corresponds to a pseudogene. CDR3 size: 14 residues. The CDR3 here is CASSKGSRNEKLFF. CDR3 in DNA: TGTGCCAGCAGCAAAGGAAGCCGGAATGAAAAACTGTTTTTT.

The chain carries TRBV6-1 and TRBJ2-4; 10 bases line up with TRBD1. This CDR3 is built from 15 residues. Germline V gene data show CDR1 as MNHNS and CDR2 as SASEGT. V lost 0 bases and J lost 8; bases outside the gene matches: 4. The CDR3 sequence: CASSEAGTGVHIQYF. Here the CDR3 DNA reads TGTGCCAGCAGTGAAGCGGGGACAGGGGTACACATTCAGTACTTC.